This T cell receptor beta chain was sequenced for a study of T cells in Graves' hyperthyroidism and ophthalmopathy (dated by TCRdb to about 2019). As for the study more broadly: Peripheral blood was sampled at the time of initial diagnosis, prior to any treatment. A discovery cohort of about a hundred patients, approximately 44 with Graves' ophthalmopathy and about 60 with stable Graves' hyperthyroidism, was used to find distinguishing TCR V-J signatures. An independent validation cohort of around 20 hyperthyroidism patients and 17 patients who later progressed to ophthalmopathy tested prospective prediction of ophthalmopathy. The roughly 100 discovery patients were randomly divided into training and test sets at a 7:3 ratio. Thyroid tissue and blood T-cell repertoires from six Graves' hyperthyroidism patients were also compared in the study. Following sampling, methimazole starting at 30 mg daily was given to hyperthyroidism patients, and high-dose intravenous methylprednisolone was given to ophthalmopathy patients. The paper reports TCR Vbeta CDR3 sequencing of 140 or so peripheral blood samples: around 41 ophthalmopathy, under 80 hyperthyroidism and around 17 progressor patients.

Amplification of TCR beta CDR3 regions was carried out from RNA transcripts. The first round of RT-PCR for the TCR CDR3 was performed with the HTBI primer set and the Qiagen OneStep RT-PCR kit. Libraries were constructed in a second round of multiplex PCR, after which size selection and purification were carried out. Sequencing of the libraries was done on an Illumina HiSeq2000 using paired-end 100 bp reads. In the source study's methods: SOAPnuke was used to process the raw data, with reads discarded if the reads contained adapters or uncalled bases, had a mean Phred below 15, or lacked an exact constant-primer or identifier match. COPE v1.2.5 was used to merge the high-quality paired reads, and each unique nucleotide sequence was defined as a clonotype. Clonotypes were aligned to IMGT TRBV, TRBD and TRBJ reference segments using MiTCR v1.1. The analysis included only V-J combinations with a frequency above 0.0001, which together covered 98% to 99.2% of the repertoires. The TCS score was defined as F50 (clonal expansion) divided by E x V (chaos), with BLOSUM62-based TCRdist calculated between CDR3 peptides within each V-J. Welch's t-statistics and random forest reduced just over 500 V-J features to fewer than 15, which were used in a naive Bayes classifier (R e1071). TCRdb trimmed public reads at Q25 via fastp, called clones via MiXCR and kept in-frame beta chains. A single entry per CDR3 protein holds the most common genes and DNA from its merged rows. What appears here as the V and J calls and clone size reflects TCRdb's work, not the paper's. The sample table contains under 400,000 distinct CDR3 sequences; only one count was recorded for approximately 17% of them. Roughly 31% of the sample is in the top ten clones.

This clonotype has ten or more counts. What antigen it recognizes has not been identified. Qualities for individual bases were not recorded, and no much larger clone is one base off. Findings and caveats that apply to the study as a whole: Most expanded thyroid clonotypes (frequency above 0.001) were also detected in blood, a finding suggesting that blood repertoires may reflect thyroid immune responses. In cross-validation, a model built on a 13 V-J signature told ophthalmopathy apart from stable hyperthyroidism with 87.88% sensitivity and around 83% specificity, and in testing the same model reached 80%/75%. Sample size was not statistically predetermined, and blinding of investigators to group allocation was not performed. In validation, the model predicted progression to ophthalmopathy a median of roughly 6.5 months before onset, with 70% to 71% sensitivity and 72.22% specificity.

Graves' hyperthyroidism was defined as stable when no progression to ophthalmopathy occurred over 18 months of follow-up. The hyperthyroidism patients were between 18 and 65 years old and newly diagnosed, with a disease duration of less than 2 months. Exclusion was applied to patients with uncontrolled infections, other autoimmune diseases, pregnancy or lactation. Diagnoses were established on the basis of clinical symptoms, serum thyroxine and TRAb, thyroid ultrasound, and orbital computed tomography. Ficoll-Paque density gradient centrifugation was used to isolate PBMCs from approximately 11 ml of fresh peripheral blood. Total RNA was extracted with Trizol reagent, and quality was checked on an Agilent 2100 Bioanalyzer. The CDR1 and CDR2 encoded by the germline V gene are SNHLY and FYNNEI. Trimming takes 6 bases from V and 7 bases from J, and the germline ends sit 15 bases apart. From cysteine to phenylalanine, the CDR3 is 14 amino acids long. The only DNA kept is the CDR3, 42 bases in frame from the first base.

The chain is assembled from TRBV2 and TRBJ2-2, with TRBD2 as a weak D call on 7 bases. The specimen was blood. This clonotype was sampled from a man aged 25-45 years with Graves' hyperthyroidism. The CDR3 is CASSQQGRGGELFF. The bases are TGTGCCAGCAGCCAGCAGGGGAGGGGCGGGGAGCTGTTTTTT.